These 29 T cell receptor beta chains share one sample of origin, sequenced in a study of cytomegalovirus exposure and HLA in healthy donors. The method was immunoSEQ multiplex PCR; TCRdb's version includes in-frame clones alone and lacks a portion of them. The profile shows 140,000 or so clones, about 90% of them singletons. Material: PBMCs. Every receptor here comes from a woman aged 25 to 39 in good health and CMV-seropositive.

This CDR3 reads CASSLGRSTLTF. Written as DNA, the CDR3 is TGTGCCAGCAGCTTAGGTCGGTCCACTCTGACTTTC. The V gene is TRBV13, the J gene TRBJ2-6; no definite D call. V lost 0 bases and J 16 bases, leaving 10 bases between the germline ends. The length of the CDR3 is 12 residues. Germline V gives CDR1 PRHDT, CDR2 FYEKMQ (reference sequence).

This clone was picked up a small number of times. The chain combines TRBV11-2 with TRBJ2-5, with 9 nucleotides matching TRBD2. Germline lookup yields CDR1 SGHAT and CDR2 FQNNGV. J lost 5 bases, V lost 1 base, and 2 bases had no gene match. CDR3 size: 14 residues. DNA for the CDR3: TGTGCCAGCAGCTTAGGCGGGGGGGCTGAGACCCAGTACTTC. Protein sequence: CASSLGGGAETQYF.

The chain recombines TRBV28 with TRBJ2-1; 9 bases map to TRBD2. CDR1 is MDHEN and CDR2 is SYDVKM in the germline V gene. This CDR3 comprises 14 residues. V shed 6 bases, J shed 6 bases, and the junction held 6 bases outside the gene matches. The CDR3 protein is CASSSRLAVNEQFF. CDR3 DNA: TGTGCCAGCAGCTCAAGACTAGCGGTCAATGAGCAGTTCTTC.

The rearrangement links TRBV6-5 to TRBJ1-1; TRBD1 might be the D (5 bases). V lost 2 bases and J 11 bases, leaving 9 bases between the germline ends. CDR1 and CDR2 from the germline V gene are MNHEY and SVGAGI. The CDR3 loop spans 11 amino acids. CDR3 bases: TGTGCCAGCAGTTACCGGGGGTTGGCTTTCTTT. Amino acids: CASSYRGLAFF.

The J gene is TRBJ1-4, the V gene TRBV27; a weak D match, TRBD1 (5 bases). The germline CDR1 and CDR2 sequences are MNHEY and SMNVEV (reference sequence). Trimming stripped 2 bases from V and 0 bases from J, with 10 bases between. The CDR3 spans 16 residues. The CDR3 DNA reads TGTGCCAGCAGTTTACCCCCGACAGCAACTAATGAAAAACTGTTTTTT. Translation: CASSLPPTATNEKLFF.

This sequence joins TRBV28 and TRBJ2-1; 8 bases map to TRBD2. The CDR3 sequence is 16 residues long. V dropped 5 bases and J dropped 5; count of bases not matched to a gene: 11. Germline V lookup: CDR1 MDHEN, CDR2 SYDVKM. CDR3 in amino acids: CASSVRTSKTNNEQFF. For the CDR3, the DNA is TGTGCCAGCAGTGTAAGGACTAGCAAAACCAACAATGAGCAGTTCTTC.

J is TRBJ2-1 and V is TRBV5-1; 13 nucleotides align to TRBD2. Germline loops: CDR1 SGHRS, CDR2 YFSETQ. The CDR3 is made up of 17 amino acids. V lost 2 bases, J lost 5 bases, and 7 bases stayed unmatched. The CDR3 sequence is CASSFTSGRATNNEQFF. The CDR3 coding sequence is TGCGCCAGCAGCTTCACTAGCGGGAGGGCCACTAACAATGAGCAGTTCTTC.

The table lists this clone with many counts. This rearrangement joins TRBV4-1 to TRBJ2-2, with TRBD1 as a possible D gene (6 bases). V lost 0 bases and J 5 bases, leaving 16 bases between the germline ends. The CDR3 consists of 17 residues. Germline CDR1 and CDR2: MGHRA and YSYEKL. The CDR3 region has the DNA TGCGCCAGCAGCCAAGACGGATTGGGGGCAGGTACCGGGGAGCTGTTTTTT. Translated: CASSQDGLGAGTGELFF.

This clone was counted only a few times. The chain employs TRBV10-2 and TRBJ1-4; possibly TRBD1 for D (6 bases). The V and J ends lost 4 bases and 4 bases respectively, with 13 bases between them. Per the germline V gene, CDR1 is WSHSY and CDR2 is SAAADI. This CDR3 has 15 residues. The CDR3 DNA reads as TGCGCCAGCAGTGGGTCAGGGGCCCTTAATGAAAAACTGTTTTTT. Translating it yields CASSGSGALNEKLFF.

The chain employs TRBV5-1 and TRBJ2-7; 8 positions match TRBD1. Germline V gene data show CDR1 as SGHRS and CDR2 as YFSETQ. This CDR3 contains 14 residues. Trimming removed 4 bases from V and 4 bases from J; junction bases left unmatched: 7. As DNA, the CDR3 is TGCGCCAGCAGCGTGACAGGGGTTGGGTACGAGCAGTACTTC. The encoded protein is CASSVTGVGYEQYF. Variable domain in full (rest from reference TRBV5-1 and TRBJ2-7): KAGVTQTPRYLIKTRGQQVTLSCSPISGHRSVSWYQQTPGQGLQFLFEYFSETQRNKGNFPGRFSGRQFSNSRSEMNVSTLELGDSALYLCASSVTGVGYEQYFGPGTRLTVT.

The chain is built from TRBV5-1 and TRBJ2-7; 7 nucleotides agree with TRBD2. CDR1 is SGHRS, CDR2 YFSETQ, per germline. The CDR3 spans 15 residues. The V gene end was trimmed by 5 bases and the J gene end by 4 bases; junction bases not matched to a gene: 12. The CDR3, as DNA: TGCGCCAGCAGTTGGGGAGGGCCGGTTTTATACGAGCAGTACTTC. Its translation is CASSWGGPVLYEQYF.

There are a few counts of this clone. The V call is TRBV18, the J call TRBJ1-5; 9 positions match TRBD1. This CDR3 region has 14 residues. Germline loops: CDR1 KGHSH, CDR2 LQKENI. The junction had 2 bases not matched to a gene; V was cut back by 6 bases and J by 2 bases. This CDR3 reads CASSTGGGNQPQHF. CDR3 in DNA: TGTGCCAGCTCGACAGGGGGAGGCAATCAGCCCCAGCATTTT.

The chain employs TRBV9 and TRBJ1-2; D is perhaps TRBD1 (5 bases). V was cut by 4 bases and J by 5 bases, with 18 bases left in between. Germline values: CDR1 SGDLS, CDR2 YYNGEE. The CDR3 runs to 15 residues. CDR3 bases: TGTGCCAGCAGCCCAGAGAGTCTCCAGGGTTATGGCTACACCTTC. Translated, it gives CASSPESLQGYGYTF. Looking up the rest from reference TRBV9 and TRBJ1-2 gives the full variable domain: DSGVTQTPKHLITATGQRVTLRCSPRSGDLSVYWYQQSLDQGLQFLIQYYNGEERAKGNILERFSAQQFPDLHSELNLSSLELGDSALYFCASSPESLQGYGYTFGSGTRLTVV.

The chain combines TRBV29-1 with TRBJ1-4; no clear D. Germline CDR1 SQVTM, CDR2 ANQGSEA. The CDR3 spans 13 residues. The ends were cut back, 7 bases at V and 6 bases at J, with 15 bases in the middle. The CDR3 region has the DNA TGCAGCGCTACCGACCAGGCCGATGAAAAACTGTTTTTT. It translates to CSATDQADEKLFF.

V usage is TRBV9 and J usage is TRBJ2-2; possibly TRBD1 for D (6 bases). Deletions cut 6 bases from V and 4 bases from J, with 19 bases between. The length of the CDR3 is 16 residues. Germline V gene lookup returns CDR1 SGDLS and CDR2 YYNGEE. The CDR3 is CASTQGLSSLTGELFF. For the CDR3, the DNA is TGTGCCAGCACCCAGGGGTTATCCTCGCTCACCGGGGAGCTGTTTTTT.

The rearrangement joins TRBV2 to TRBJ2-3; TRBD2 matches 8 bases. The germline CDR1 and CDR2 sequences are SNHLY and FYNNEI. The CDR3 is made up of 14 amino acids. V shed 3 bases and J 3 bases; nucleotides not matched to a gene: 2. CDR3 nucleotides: TGTGCCAGCAGTGAGGGACTAGATACAGATACGCAGTATTTT. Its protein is CASSEGLDTDTQYF. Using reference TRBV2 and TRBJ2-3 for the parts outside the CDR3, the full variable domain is EPEVTQTPSHQVTQMGQEVILRCVPISNHLYFYWYRQILGQKVEFLVSFYNNEISEKSEIFDDQFSVERPDGSNFTLKIRSTKLEDSAMYFCASSEGLDTDTQYFGPGTRLTVL.

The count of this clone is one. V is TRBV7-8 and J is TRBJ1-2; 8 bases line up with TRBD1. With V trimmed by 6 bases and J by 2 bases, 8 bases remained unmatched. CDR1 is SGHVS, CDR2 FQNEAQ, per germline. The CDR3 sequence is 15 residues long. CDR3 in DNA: TGTGCCAGCAGTCGGGACAGGACAGGGAACTATGGCTACACCTTC. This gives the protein CASSRDRTGNYGYTF.

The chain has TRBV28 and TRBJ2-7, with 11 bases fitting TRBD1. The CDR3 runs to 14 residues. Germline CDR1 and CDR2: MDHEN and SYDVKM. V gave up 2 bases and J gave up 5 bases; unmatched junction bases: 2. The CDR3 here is CASSLRGQGDEQYF. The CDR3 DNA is TGTGCCAGCAGTTTACGGGGACAGGGGGACGAGCAGTACTTC.

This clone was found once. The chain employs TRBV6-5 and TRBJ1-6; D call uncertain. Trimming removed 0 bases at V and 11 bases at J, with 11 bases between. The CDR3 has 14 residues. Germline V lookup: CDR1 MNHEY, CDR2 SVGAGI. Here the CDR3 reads CASSYSPGSPPLHF. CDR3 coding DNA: TGTGCCAGCAGTTACTCTCCGGGATCGCCACCCCTCCACTTT.

In DNA, the CDR3 is TGCAGTGCTAGAGAAGCGAATGAGCAGTTCTTC. It yields the protein CSAREANEQFF. This chain links TRBV20-1 with TRBJ2-1, with no clear D. The V end lost 0 bases, the J end lost 7 bases, and 4 bases lay between the germline ends. The CDR3 contains 11 residues. Germline V CDR1 and CDR2: DFQATT, SNEGSKA (reference sequence).

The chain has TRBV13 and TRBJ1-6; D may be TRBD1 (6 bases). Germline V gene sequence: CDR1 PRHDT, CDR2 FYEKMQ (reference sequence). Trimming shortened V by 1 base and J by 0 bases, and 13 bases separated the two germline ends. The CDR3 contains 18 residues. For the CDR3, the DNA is TGTGCCAGCAGCTTAGCACAGGGAATAAGCTCCTATAATTCACCCCTCCACTTT. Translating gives CASSLAQGISSYNSPLHF.

Here the CDR3 reads CASSLEIVDSYEQYF. Here the CDR3 DNA reads TGTGCCAGCAGCTTAGAAATAGTTGACTCCTACGAGCAGTACTTC. J is TRBJ2-7 and V is TRBV7-2; no clear D. The V and J ends lost 1 base and 0 bases respectively, with 10 bases between them. CDR3 length: 15 residues. Germline values: CDR1 SGHTA, CDR2 FQGNSA. Supplemented by reference TRBV7-2 and TRBJ2-7, the full variable domain reads GAGVSQSPSNKVTEKGKDVELRCDPISGHTALYWYRQSLGQGLEFLIYFQGNSAPDKSGLPSDRFSAERTGGSVSTLTIQRTQQEDSAVYLCASSLEIVDSYEQYFGPGTRLTVT.

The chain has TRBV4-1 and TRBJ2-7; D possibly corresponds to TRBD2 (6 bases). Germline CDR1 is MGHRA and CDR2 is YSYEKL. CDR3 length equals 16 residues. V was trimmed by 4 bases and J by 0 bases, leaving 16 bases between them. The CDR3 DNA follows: TGCGCCAGCAGCCCCCCTGGAGGGTCTAGCTCCTACGAGCAGTACTTC. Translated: CASSPPGGSSSYEQYF.

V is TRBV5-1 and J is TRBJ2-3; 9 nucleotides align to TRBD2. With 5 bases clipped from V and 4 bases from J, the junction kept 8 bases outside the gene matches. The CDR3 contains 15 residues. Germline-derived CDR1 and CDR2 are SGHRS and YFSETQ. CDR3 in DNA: TGCGCCAGCAGGGGTAGCGGGAGTTTGCCAGATACGCAGTATTTT. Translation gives CASRGSGSLPDTQYF.

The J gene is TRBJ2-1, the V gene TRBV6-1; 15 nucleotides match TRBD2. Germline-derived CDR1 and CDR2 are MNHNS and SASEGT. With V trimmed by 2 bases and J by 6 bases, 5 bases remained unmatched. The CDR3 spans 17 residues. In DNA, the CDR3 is TGTGCCAGCAGTGAATGGGGACTAGCGGGAGGAGTCAATGAGCAGTTCTTC. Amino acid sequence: CASSEWGLAGGVNEQFF.

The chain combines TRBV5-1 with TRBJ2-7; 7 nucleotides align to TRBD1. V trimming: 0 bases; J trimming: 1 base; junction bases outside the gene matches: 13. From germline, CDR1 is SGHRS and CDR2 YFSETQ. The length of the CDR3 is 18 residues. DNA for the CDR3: TGCGCCAGCAGCTTGGAAAGTTTTCAAGGGGGCTTTTCCTACGAGCAGTACTTC. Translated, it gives CASSLESFQGGFSYEQYF. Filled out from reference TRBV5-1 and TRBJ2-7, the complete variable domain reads KAGVTQTPRYLIKTRGQQVTLSCSPISGHRSVSWYQQTPGQGLQFLFEYFSETQRNKGNFPGRFSGRQFSNSRSEMNVSTLELGDSALYLCASSLESFQGGFSYEQYFGPGTRLTVT.

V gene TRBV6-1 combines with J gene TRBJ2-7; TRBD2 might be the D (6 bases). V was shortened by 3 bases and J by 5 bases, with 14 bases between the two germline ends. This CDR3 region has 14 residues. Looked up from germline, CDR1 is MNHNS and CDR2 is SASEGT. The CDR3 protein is CASSDRDFHHEQYF. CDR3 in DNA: TGTGCCAGCAGTGACAGGGACTTTCACCACGAGCAGTACTTC.

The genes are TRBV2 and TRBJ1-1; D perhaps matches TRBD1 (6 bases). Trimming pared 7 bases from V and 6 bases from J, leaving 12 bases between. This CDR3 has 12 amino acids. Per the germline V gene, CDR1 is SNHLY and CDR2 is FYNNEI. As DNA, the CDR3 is TGTGCCAGCAATCGGGGGGCTCCTGAAGCTTTCTTT. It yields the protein CASNRGAPEAFF.

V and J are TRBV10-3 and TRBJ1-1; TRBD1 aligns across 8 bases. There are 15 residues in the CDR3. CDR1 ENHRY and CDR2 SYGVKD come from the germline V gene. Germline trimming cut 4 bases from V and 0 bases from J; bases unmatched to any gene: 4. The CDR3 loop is CAISGGQVMNTEAFF. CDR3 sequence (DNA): TGTGCCATCAGTGGGGGACAGGTTATGAACACTGAAGCTTTCTTT.